These 18 T cell receptor beta chains came from one sample sequenced in a study of blood T cells in healthy people across ages. Primed by a sample-barcoded 5' primer and a J-beta primer mix, a second PCR proceeded for about 6 to 11 cycles. TCRdb fed the 5' RACE reads into MiXCR, producing one record per CDR3 protein. This table has about 1.4 million distinct CDR3 sequences, around 59% appearing once. Sequenced: blood. Receptor source: a man between 18 and 29 years old in good health.

The genes are TRBV12-3 or TRBV12-4 and TRBJ2-1, with D unclear. Trimming shortened V by 5 bases and J by 13 bases, and 18 bases separated the two germline ends. CDR3 length equals 13 residues. The CDR3 spells CASSTGHQETQFF. CDR3 sequence (DNA): TGTGCCAGCAGTACCGGCCATCAAGAGACCCAGTTCTTC.

The J gene is TRBJ2-5, the V gene TRBV28, with 7 bases aligning to TRBD1. CDR3 size: 14 residues. J lost 5 bases, V lost 6 bases, and 9 bases had no gene match. Germline lookup yields CDR1 MDHEN and CDR2 SYDVKM. The CDR3 nucleotides read TGTGCCAGCAGCCTCGACAGGGTCGGGGAGACCCAGTACTTC. Amino acids: CASSLDRVGETQYF.

The V and J genes are TRBV27 and TRBJ2-2; 10 positions match TRBD2. The CDR3 is 16 residues long. V gave up 4 bases and J gave up 4 bases; unmatched junction bases: 6. The germline V gene encodes CDR1 MNHEY and CDR2 SMNVEV (reference sequence). This CDR3 is CASSSLAGTTTGELFF. The DNA for the CDR3 is TGTGCCAGCAGTTCACTAGCGGGAACGACCACCGGGGAGCTGTTTTTT.

The genes are TRBV6-1 and TRBJ1-2, with D unresolved. This CDR3 has 10 amino acids. Looked up from germline, CDR1 is MNHNS and CDR2 is SASEGT. With 6 bases removed from V and 3 bases from J, the gap between germline ends came to 2 bases. CDR3 sequence: CASRDYGYTF. The DNA of the CDR3 is TGTGCCAGCAGGGACTATGGCTACACCTTC.

This clonotype was found a few times. The chain employs TRBV5-1 and TRBJ2-4, with D perhaps being TRBD1 or TRBD2 (5 bases each). V lost 0 bases and J lost 5, with 9 bases in between. The length of the CDR3 is 14 residues. Per the germline V gene, CDR1 is SGHRS and CDR2 is YFSETQ. The CDR3 nucleotides are TGCGCCAGCAGCTTGGGAGGGGTTGAAAACATTCAGTACTTC. Its protein product is CASSLGGVENIQYF.

This chain connects TRBV6-2 or TRBV6-3 to TRBJ2-5, with D maybe TRBD1 (5 bases). Germline lookup yields CDR1 MNHEY and CDR2 SVGEGT. Trimming pared 7 bases from V and 3 bases from J, leaving 18 bases between. The CDR3 length is 15 residues. This CDR3 is CASMDPGFLEETQYF. CDR3 DNA: TGTGCCAGCATGGATCCAGGGTTCTTAGAAGAGACCCAGTACTTC.

About this clonotype: This may come from a read error, since a much larger clone is one base off. The rearrangement joins TRBV7-2 to TRBJ2-1; 8 bases agree with TRBD2. The germline V gene has CDR1 SGHTA and CDR2 FQGNSA. The CDR3 consists of 14 residues. With 5 bases clipped from V and 5 bases from J, the junction kept 5 bases outside the gene matches. Written as DNA, the CDR3 is TGTGCCAGCAGCCGACGAGCGGGAGACAATGAGCAGTTCTTC. Residues: CASSRRAGDNEQFF.

For this clonotype: This sequence may be a read error, since a much larger clone differs from it by one base. The rearrangement links TRBV5-8 to TRBJ2-3, with D perhaps TRBD1 (7 bases). V was trimmed by 4 bases and J by 2 bases, leaving 14 bases between them. This CDR3 is 15 amino acids long. Germline assignment: CDR1 SGHTS and CDR2 YDEGEE. The CDR3 protein is CASSAGQINTDTQYF. CDR3 DNA sequence: TGTGCCAGCAGCGCGGGACAGATAAACACAGATACGCAGTATTTT.

The chain combines TRBV12-3 or TRBV12-4 with TRBJ2-1; 7 nucleotides match TRBD1. The CDR3 is made up of 14 amino acids. Trimming cost V 6 bases and J 3 bases; bases outside gene matches: 5. In nucleotides, the CDR3 is TGTGCCAGCAGATCAGGACAGGACTACAATGAGCAGTTCTTC. The encoded protein is CASRSGQDYNEQFF.

Only a few counts were recorded for this clonotype. The chain is built from TRBV6-2 or TRBV6-3 and TRBJ2-1, with unresolved D. Between the trimmed V and J ends, which lost 2 bases and 14 bases, there was a span of 10 bases. Germline CDR1 and CDR2: MNHEY and SVGEGT. CDR3 length equals 11 residues. CDR3 residues: CASSYQTKEFF. CDR3 DNA: TGTGCCAGCAGTTACCAAACAAAGGAGTTCTTC.

The V call is TRBV3-1, the J call TRBJ2-7; 7 nucleotides align to TRBD2. CDR1 is LGHDT, CDR2 YNNKEL, per germline (reference sequence). The CDR3 sequence is 14 residues long. The junction had 8 bases not matched to a gene; V was cut back by 4 bases and J by 5 bases. DNA for the CDR3: TGTGCCAGCAGCCCTAGCGGATTGGGCAACGAGCAGTACTTC. As protein: CASSPSGLGNEQYF.

V is TRBV18 and J is TRBJ2-4; D remains unclear. The J call may be mistaken, given a closer DNA end match to TRBJ2-7. CDR1 is KGHSH, CDR2 LQKENI, per germline. This CDR3 spans 13 amino acids. The CDR3 here is CASFPTLLDEQYF. The CDR3 DNA reads as TGTGCCAGCTTCCCGACACTGTTGGACGAGCAGTACTTC.

This clonotype came up a few times. CDR3 region: CATRGGHEYEQYF. CDR3 coding DNA: TGTGCCACTCGGGGGGGCCACGAATACGAGCAGTACTTC. The genes are TRBV10-3 and TRBJ2-7; 8 positions match TRBD2. V gave up 10 bases and J gave up 4 bases; unmatched junction bases: 9. This CDR3 is built from 13 residues. CDR1 ENHRY and CDR2 SYGVKD come from the germline V gene.

There are a few counts of this clonotype. V is TRBV5-8 and J is TRBJ2-7; tentatively, D is TRBD1 (6 bases). Germline CDR1 SGHTS, CDR2 YDEGEE. Trimming cost V 5 bases and J 2 bases, with 11 bases left between them. The CDR3 is 13 amino acids. The CDR3 sequence: CASRGTNTYEQYF. Here the CDR3 DNA reads TGTGCCAGCAGAGGGACAAACACCTACGAGCAGTACTTC.

The V and J genes are TRBV7-2 and TRBJ2-3; TRBD2 aligns across 10 bases. The CDR3 sequence is 16 residues long. Germline V lookup: CDR1 SGHTA, CDR2 FQGNSA. The trim removed 3 bases at V and 3 bases at J, leaving 6 bases unmatched. Here the CDR3 DNA reads TGTGCCAGCAGCTTCAAGAGCGGGGGGGCAACAGATACGCAGTATTTT. It codes for CASSFKSGGATDTQYF.

CDR3 in amino acids: CSAIAPNYGYTF. CDR3 DNA sequence: TGCAGTGCTATCGCCCCTAACTATGGCTACACCTTC. The chain links TRBV20-1 to TRBJ1-2; D is unresolved. V lost 4 bases, J lost 0 bases, and 6 bases lay in between. Germline CDR1 is DFQATT and CDR2 is SNEGSKA (reference sequence). The CDR3 is 12 residues long.

This clonotype has more than one count but fewer than ten. V and J are TRBV10-3 and TRBJ2-3, with 8 bases identical to TRBD2. Trimming took 0 bases from V and 1 from J; bases not matched to a gene: 3. Germline-derived CDR1 and CDR2 are ENHRY and SYGVKD. This CDR3 is 16 amino acids long. CDR3 DNA: TGTGCCATCAGTGAGTCGCTGGGACTAGGCACAGATACGCAGTATTTT. Translation: CAISESLGLGTDTQYF.

V is TRBV20-1 and J is TRBJ2-1, with 12 nucleotides matching TRBD2. The trim removed 3 bases at V and 12 bases at J, leaving 18 bases unmatched. Germline V lookup: CDR1 DFQATT, CDR2 SNEGSKA (reference sequence). The CDR3 sequence is 17 residues long. CDR3 nucleotide sequence: TGCAGTGCTAGCGGCGTTCCCTCTAGCGGGAGGGGGCGTGGGCAGTTCTTC. Protein: CSASGVPSSGRGRGQFF.